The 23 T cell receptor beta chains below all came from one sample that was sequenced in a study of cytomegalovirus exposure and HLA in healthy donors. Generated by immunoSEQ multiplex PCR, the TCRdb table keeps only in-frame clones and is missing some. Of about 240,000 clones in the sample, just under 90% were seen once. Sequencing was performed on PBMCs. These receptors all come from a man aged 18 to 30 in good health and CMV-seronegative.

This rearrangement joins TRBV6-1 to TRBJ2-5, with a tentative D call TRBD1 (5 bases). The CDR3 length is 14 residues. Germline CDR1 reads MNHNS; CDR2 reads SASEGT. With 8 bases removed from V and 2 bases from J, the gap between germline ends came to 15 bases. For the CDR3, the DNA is TGTGCCAGCCGTAGACAGACGATTCAAGAGACCCAGTACTTC. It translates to CASRRQTIQETQYF.

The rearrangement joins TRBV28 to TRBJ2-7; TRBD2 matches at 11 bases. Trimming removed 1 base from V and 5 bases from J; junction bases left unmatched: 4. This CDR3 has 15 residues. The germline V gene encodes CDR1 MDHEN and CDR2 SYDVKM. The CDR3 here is CASSLLAGGLHEQYF. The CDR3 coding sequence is TGTGCCAGCAGTTTATTAGCGGGGGGGCTCCACGAGCAGTACTTC.

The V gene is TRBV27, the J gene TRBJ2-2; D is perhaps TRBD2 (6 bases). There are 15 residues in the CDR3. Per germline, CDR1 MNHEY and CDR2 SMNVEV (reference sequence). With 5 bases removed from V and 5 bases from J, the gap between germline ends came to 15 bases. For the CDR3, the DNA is TGTGCCAGCAGTCCGGGACTCCCGATGACCGGGGAGCTGTTTTTT. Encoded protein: CASSPGLPMTGELFF.

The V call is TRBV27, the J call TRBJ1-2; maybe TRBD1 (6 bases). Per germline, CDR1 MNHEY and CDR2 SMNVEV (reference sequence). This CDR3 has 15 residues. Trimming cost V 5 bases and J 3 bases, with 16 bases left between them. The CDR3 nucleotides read TGTGCCAGCAGTCCTATCTACAGGGAACACTATGGCTACACCTTC. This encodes CASSPIYREHYGYTF.

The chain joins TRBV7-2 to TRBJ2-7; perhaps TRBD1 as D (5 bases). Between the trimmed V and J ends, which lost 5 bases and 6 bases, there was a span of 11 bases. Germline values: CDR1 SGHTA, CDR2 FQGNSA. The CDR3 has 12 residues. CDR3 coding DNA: TGTGCCAGCAGCAATGGGGCCCTCGAGCAGTACTTC. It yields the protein CASSNGALEQYF.

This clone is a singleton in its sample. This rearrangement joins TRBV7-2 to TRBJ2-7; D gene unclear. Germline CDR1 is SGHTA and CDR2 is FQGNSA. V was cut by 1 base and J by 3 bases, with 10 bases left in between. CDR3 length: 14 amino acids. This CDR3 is CASSLGTPRYEQYF. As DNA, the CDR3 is TGTGCCAGCAGCTTAGGTACACCCCGCTACGAGCAGTACTTC.

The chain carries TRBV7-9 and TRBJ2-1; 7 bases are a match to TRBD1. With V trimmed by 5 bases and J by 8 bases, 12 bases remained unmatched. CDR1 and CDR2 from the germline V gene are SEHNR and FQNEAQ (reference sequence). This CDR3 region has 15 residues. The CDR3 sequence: CASSRNTDRDDEQFF. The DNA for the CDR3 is TGTGCCAGCAGCCGCAATACCGACAGGGACGATGAGCAGTTCTTC.

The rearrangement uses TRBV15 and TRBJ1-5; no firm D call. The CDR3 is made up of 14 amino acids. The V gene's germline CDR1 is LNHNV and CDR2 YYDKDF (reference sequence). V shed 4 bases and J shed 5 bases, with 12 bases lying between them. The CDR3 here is CATSTSGLYQPQHF. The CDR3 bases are TGTGCCACCAGCACTAGCGGCTTATATCAGCCCCAGCATTTT.

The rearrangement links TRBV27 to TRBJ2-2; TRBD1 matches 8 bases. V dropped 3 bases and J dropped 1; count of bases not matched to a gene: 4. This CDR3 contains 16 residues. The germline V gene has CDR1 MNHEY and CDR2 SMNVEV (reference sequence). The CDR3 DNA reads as TGTGCCAGCAGTTTTTCCGGGACAGGGAACACCGGGGAGCTGTTTTTT. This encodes CASSFSGTGNTGELFF.

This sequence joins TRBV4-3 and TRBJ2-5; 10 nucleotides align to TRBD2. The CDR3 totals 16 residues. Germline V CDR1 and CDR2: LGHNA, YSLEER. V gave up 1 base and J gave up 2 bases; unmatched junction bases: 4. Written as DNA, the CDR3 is TGCGCCAGCAGCCAAGGGACTAGCGGTTTACAAGAGACCCAGTACTTC. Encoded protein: CASSQGTSGLQETQYF.

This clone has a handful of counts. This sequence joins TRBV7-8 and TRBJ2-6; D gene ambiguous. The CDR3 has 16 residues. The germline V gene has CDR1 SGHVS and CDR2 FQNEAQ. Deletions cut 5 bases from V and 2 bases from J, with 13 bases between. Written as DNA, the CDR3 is TGTGCCAGCAGCCTGGGCCCCGGTACTGGGGCCAACGTCCTGACTTTC. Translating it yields CASSLGPGTGANVLTF.

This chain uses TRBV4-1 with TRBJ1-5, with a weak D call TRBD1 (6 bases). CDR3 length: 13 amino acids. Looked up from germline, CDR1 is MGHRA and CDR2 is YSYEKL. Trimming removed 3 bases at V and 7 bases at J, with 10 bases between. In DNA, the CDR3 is TGCGCCAGCAGCCAGGGGGCTAGGCAGCCCCAGCATTTT. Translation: CASSQGARQPQHF.

CDR3 in DNA: TGTGCCAGCAGTTTGAGTGGGGGGGGCTACCCCGGGGAGCTGTTTTTT. Its translation: CASSLSGGGYPGELFF. V and J are TRBV28 and TRBJ2-2, with D possibly TRBD2 on 7 matching bases. V lost 3 bases, J lost 6 bases, and 17 bases lay in between. This CDR3 spans 16 amino acids. Germline CDR1 reads MDHEN; CDR2 reads SYDVKM.

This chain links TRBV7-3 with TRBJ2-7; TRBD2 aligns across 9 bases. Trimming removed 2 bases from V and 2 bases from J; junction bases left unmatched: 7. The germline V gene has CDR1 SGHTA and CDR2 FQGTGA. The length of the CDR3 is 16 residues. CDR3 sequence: CASSLFPASGTYEQYF. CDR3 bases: TGTGCCAGCAGCTTATTCCCGGCTAGCGGGACCTACGAGCAGTACTTC.

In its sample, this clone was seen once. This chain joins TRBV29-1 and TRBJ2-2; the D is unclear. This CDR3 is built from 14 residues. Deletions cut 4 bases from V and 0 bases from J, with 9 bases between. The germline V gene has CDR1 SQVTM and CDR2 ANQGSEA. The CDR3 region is CSVGANANTGELFF. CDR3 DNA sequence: TGCAGCGTTGGGGCAAACGCGAACACCGGGGAGCTGTTTTTT.

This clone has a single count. The CDR3 loop reads CASSYSASGPNNEQFF. The CDR3 DNA reads as TGTGCCAGCAGTTACTCCGCTAGCGGGCCTAACAATGAGCAGTTCTTC. V is TRBV6-5 and J is TRBJ2-1, with TRBD2 matching 8 bases. V was pared by 0 bases and J by 5 bases, with 6 bases of the junction left unmatched. Germline V gene lookup returns CDR1 MNHEY and CDR2 SVGAGI. This CDR3 is 16 amino acids long.

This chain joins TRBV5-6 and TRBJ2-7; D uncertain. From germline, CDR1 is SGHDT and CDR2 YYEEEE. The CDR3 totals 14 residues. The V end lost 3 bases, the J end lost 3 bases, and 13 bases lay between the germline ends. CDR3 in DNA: TGTGCCAGCAGCTCCGACTGGGTGGGCTACGAGCAGTACTTC. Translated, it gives CASSSDWVGYEQYF.

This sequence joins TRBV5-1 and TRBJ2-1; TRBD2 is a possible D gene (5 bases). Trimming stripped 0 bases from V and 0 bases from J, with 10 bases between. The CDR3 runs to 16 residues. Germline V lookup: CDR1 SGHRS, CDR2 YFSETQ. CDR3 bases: TGCGCCAGCAGCTTGGATTGGGAGTACTCCTACAATGAGCAGTTCTTC. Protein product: CASSLDWEYSYNEQFF.

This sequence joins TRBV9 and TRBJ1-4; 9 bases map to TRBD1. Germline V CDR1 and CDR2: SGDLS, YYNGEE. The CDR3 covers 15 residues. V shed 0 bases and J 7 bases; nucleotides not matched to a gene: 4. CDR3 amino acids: CASSVEGQGSEKLFF. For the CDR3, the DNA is TGTGCCAGCAGCGTAGAGGGACAGGGTAGTGAAAAACTGTTTTTT. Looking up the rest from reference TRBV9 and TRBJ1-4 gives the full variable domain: DSGVTQTPKHLITATGQRVTLRCSPRSGDLSVYWYQQSLDQGLQFLIQYYNGEERAKGNILERFSAQQFPDLHSELNLSSLELGDSALYFCASSVEGQGSEKLFFGSGTQLSVL.

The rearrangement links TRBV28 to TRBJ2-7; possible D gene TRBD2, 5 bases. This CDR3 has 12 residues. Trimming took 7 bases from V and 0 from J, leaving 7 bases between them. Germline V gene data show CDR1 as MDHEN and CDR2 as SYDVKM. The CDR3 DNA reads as TGTGCCAGCATGGAGGACTCCTACGAGCAGTACTTC. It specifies CASMEDSYEQYF. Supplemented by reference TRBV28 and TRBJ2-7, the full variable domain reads DVKVTQSSRYLVKRTGEKVFLECVQDMDHENMFWYRQDPGLGLRLIYFSYDVKMKEKGDIPEGYSVSREKKERFSLILESASTNQTSMYLCASMEDSYEQYFGPGTRLTVT.

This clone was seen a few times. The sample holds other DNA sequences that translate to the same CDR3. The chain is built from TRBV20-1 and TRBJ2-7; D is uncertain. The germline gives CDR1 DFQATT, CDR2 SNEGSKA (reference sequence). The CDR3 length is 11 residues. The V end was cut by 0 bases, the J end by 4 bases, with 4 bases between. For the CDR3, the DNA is TGCAGTGCTAGAGATCTTTACGAGCAGTACTTC. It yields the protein CSARDLYEQYF.

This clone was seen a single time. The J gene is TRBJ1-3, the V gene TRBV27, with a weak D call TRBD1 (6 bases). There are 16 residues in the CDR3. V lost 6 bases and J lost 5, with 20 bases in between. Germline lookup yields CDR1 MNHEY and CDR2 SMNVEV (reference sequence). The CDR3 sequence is CASSSNSWDKRNTIYF. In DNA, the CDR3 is TGTGCCAGCAGCTCAAACTCTTGGGACAAAAGAAACACCATATATTTT.

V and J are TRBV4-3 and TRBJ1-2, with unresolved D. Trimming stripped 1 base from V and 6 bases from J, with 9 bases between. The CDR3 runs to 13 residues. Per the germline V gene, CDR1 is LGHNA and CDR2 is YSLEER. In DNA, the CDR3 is TGCGCCAGCAGCCAAGGGCCACAACATGGCTACACCTTC. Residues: CASSQGPQHGYTF.